These 8 T cell receptor beta chains share one sample of origin, sequenced in a study of T-cell memory formation after mild COVID-19. A single record per CDR3 protein comes from TCRdb applying MiXCR to the 5' RACE reads. The sample lists 44,000 or so distinct CDR3 sequences, about a tenth occurring once. Sequenced sample: PBMCs or a T cell subset sorted from them (not recorded which). These TCRs come from an adult woman who had mild COVID-19 (a few samples of this study predate the infection). Cell type and time point are not known.

This clonotype was counted between two and nine times. This chain uses TRBV6-2 or TRBV6-3 with TRBJ1-1, with 11 positions matching TRBD1. Germline V gene data show CDR1 as MNHEY and CDR2 as SVGEGT. There are 15 residues in the CDR3. V was pared by 5 bases and J by 5 bases, with 7 bases of the junction left unmatched. The CDR3 sequence: CASSDLGTGGTEAFF. The CDR3 region has the DNA TGTGCCAGCAGTGACCTTGGGACAGGGGGGACTGAAGCTTTCTTT.

The chain recombines TRBV5-5 with TRBJ2-5; 7 bases line up with TRBD1. Germline CDR1 is SGHKS and CDR2 is YYEKEE (reference sequence). Trimming cost V 0 bases and J 5 bases; bases outside gene matches: 4. CDR3 length equals 14 residues. The CDR3, as DNA: TGTGCCAGCAGCTTGGCAGGGACAGAGGAGACCCAGTACTTC. This gives the protein CASSLAGTEETQYF.

This chain links TRBV4-1 with TRBJ2-7, with 9 bases aligning to TRBD2. The CDR3 covers 16 residues. Trimming cost V 2 bases and J 4 bases; bases outside gene matches: 9. CDR1 is MGHRA and CDR2 is YSYEKL in the germline V gene. CDR3 DNA: TGCGCCAGCAGCCAATCGGGGCGGGGGGGCCAATACGAGCAGTACTTC. This encodes CASSQSGRGGQYEQYF.

This clonotype was counted ten times or more. The V and J genes are TRBV4-3 and TRBJ2-7; 7 nucleotides match TRBD1. Germline CDR1 is LGHNA and CDR2 is YSLEER. The CDR3 contains 16 residues. V shed 4 bases and J 3 bases; nucleotides not matched to a gene: 12. CDR3 DNA sequence: TGCGCCAGCAGCCCACAGGGGACCCAGGTTATCTACGAGCAGTACTTC. The encoded protein is CASSPQGTQVIYEQYF.

This clonotype was seen only a few times. The CDR3 DNA follows: TGTGCCAGCAGTTCCTGGACAAGGTTTAGAGAGACCCAGTACTTC. Translated: CASSSWTRFRETQYF. The rearrangement joins TRBV6-5 to TRBJ2-5; perhaps TRBD1 as D (5 bases). Germline loops: CDR1 MNHEY, CDR2 SVGAGI. This CDR3 has 15 amino acids. V lost 4 bases and J lost 4, with 16 bases in between.

In this sample, this clonotype turned up many times. The chain employs TRBV9 and TRBJ2-1; 8 nucleotides agree with TRBD2. The germline V gene has CDR1 SGDLS and CDR2 YYNGEE. This CDR3 has 17 amino acids. Trimming removed 0 bases from V and 1 base from J; junction bases left unmatched: 6. Here the CDR3 reads CASSVERSGSSYNEQFF. As DNA, the CDR3 is TGTGCCAGCAGCGTAGAGAGAAGCGGGAGTTCCTACAATGAGCAGTTCTTC.

The table lists this clonotype with a few counts. The chain links TRBV3-1 to TRBJ1-5; no firm D call. This CDR3 spans 12 amino acids. Between the trimmed V and J ends, which lost 5 bases and 2 bases, there was a span of 4 bases. Germline values: CDR1 LGHDT, CDR2 YNNKEL (reference sequence). CDR3 protein: CASSGGNQPQHF. The CDR3 region has the DNA TGTGCCAGCAGCGGGGGCAATCAGCCCCAGCATTTT.

This clonotype was seen a few times. The chain couples TRBV2 to TRBJ2-2; D perhaps matches TRBD2 (5 bases). Germline assignment: CDR1 SNHLY and CDR2 FYNNEI. There are 14 residues in the CDR3. Deletions cut 6 bases from V and 7 bases from J, with 15 bases between. CDR3 coding DNA: TGTGCCAGCAGCTCCGGACTGTTACGCGGGGAGCTGTTTTTT. This gives the protein CASSSGLLRGELFF.